These 26 T cell receptor beta chains originate from one sample sequenced in a study of cytomegalovirus exposure and HLA in healthy donors. The PCR was carried out with 60 Vbeta primers and 13 Jbeta primers. The data were produced by immunoSEQ multiplex PCR, yet TCRdb's version contains in-frame clones alone and is incomplete. The sample comprises tens of thousands of clones, 60% to 80% of which are singletons, and under 9% rests with the top ten. The source material was PBMCs. Every receptor here comes from a man in his sixties in good health and CMV-seropositive.

The V call is TRBV27, the J call TRBJ2-7; 9 positions match TRBD2. The CDR3 consists of 16 residues. With 6 bases clipped from V and 2 bases from J, the junction kept 11 bases outside the gene matches. CDR1 and CDR2 (germline): MNHEY, SMNVEV (reference sequence). The CDR3 reads CASRLAGSVGAYEQYF. In nucleotides, the CDR3 is TGTGCCAGCAGGCTAGCGGGATCAGTTGGGGCCTACGAGCAGTACTTC.

The DNA of the CDR3 is TGTGCCAGCAGCTTCGGGGGGGCGGGTGGCTACACCTTC. Amino acids: CASSFGGAGGYTF. V usage is TRBV11-3 and J usage is TRBJ1-2, with a possible D match to TRBD1 (6 bases). Germline V gives CDR1 SGHNT, CDR2 YENEEA. Trimming shortened V by 3 bases and J by 7 bases, and 12 bases separated the two germline ends. The CDR3 is 13 amino acids.

This chain joins TRBV11-2 and TRBJ2-3; TRBD2 agrees at 7 bases. This CDR3 contains 15 residues. V shed 3 bases and J 6 bases; nucleotides not matched to a gene: 9. From germline, CDR1 is SGHAT and CDR2 FQNNGV. The CDR3 coding sequence is TGTGCCAGCAGCTTCGCCTCTAGACTAGCCGATACGCAGTATTTT. Its protein is CASSFASRLADTQYF.

The chain links TRBV5-1 to TRBJ2-1; 8 bases line up with TRBD2. Per germline, CDR1 SGHRS and CDR2 YFSETQ. The CDR3 consists of 15 residues. V lost 0 bases to trimming and J lost 5 bases; unmatched junction nucleotides: 4. The CDR3 region is CASSLVLADNNEQFF. In nucleotides, the CDR3 is TGCGCCAGCAGCTTGGTACTAGCGGATAACAATGAGCAGTTCTTC.

The chain employs TRBV5-1 and TRBJ2-4; possible D gene TRBD2, 5 bases. Between the trimmed V and J ends, which lost 6 bases and 8 bases, there was a span of 9 bases. The CDR3 has 11 amino acids. The germline gives CDR1 SGHRS, CDR2 YFSETQ. The CDR3 sequence: CASTYGDIQYF. The CDR3 nucleotides read TGCGCCAGCACATACGGGGACATTCAGTACTTC.

The gene calls are TRBV7-8 and TRBJ1-2; 8 bases agree with TRBD1. The CDR3 has 17 residues. With 1 base clipped from V and 4 bases from J, the junction kept 11 bases outside the gene matches. Germline lookup yields CDR1 SGHVS and CDR2 FQNEAQ. The CDR3 nucleotides are TGTGCCAGCAGCTTAGAGACAGGGGCCGTACTTAGCTATGGCTACACCTTC. This sequence encodes CASSLETGAVLSYGYTF.

This chain joins TRBV5-1 and TRBJ2-1, with a possible D match to TRBD1 (6 bases). In germline, CDR1 is SGHRS, CDR2 YFSETQ. The length of the CDR3 is 14 residues. Trimming pared 0 bases from V and 2 bases from J, leaving 6 bases between. CDR3 sequence reads: CASSLGQAYNEQFF. CDR3 nucleotides: TGCGCCAGCAGCTTGGGACAGGCCTACAATGAGCAGTTCTTC.

As to this clone: Different DNA sequences within this sample yield the same CDR3. The chain employs TRBV11-3 and TRBJ1-1; TRBD1 aligns across 7 bases. With V trimmed by 0 bases and J by 2 bases, 6 bases remained unmatched. The CDR3 consists of 16 residues. CDR1 is SGHNT and CDR2 is YENEEA in the germline V gene. The DNA for the CDR3 is TGTGCCAGCAGCTTAGAACAGGGGCGACCCAACACTGAAGCTTTCTTT. It yields the protein CASSLEQGRPNTEAFF.

The chain combines TRBV29-1 with TRBJ2-7; perhaps TRBD1 as D (6 bases). This CDR3 spans 14 amino acids. Per germline, CDR1 SQVTM and CDR2 ANQGSEA. The V and J ends lost 3 bases and 0 bases respectively, with 12 bases between them. The CDR3: CSVDGVQGSYEQYF. CDR3 DNA sequence: TGCAGCGTTGACGGAGTACAGGGCTCCTACGAGCAGTACTTC.

The rearrangement uses TRBV11-2 and TRBJ2-3; D might be TRBD2 (6 bases). CDR3 length: 17 amino acids. V lost 3 bases, J lost 6 bases, and 22 bases lay in between. CDR1 SGHAT and CDR2 FQNNGV come from the germline V gene. CDR3: CASSFREGGPRLDTQYF. The CDR3 DNA reads TGTGCCAGCAGCTTTCGTGAGGGAGGCCCCCGACTGGATACGCAGTATTTT.

This clone appeared a single time. The chain uses TRBV6-4 and TRBJ2-1; D is uncertain. V lost 6 bases and J lost 0, with 12 bases in between. Germline V gene lookup returns CDR1 MRHNA and CDR2 SNTAGT. The CDR3 runs to 15 residues. The CDR3: CASSPTPSSYNEQFF. DNA of the CDR3: TGTGCCAGCAGCCCAACGCCTAGCTCCTACAATGAGCAGTTCTTC.

The chain carries TRBV15 and TRBJ1-1; D gene ambiguous. The CDR3 contains 14 residues. V was cut by 6 bases and J by 0 bases, with 11 bases left in between. Germline V gene sequence: CDR1 LNHNV, CDR2 YYDKDF (reference sequence). Here the CDR3 DNA reads TGTGCCACCAGTATGGGGAGAGTGAACACTGAAGCTTTCTTT. This gives the protein CATSMGRVNTEAFF. Looking up the rest from reference TRBV15 and TRBJ1-1 gives the full variable domain: DAMVIQNPRYQVTQFGKPVTLSCSQTLNHNVMYWYQQKSSQAPKLLFHYYDKDFNNEADTPDNFQSRRPNTSFCFLDIRSPGLGDTAMYLCATSMGRVNTEAFFGQGTRLTVV.

The V and J genes are TRBV2 and TRBJ2-3; 11 bases align to TRBD2. Looked up from germline, CDR1 is SNHLY and CDR2 is FYNNEI. V lost 1 base and J lost 6; bases outside the gene matches: 3. This CDR3 has 15 residues. CDR3 region: CASSEGGLAADTQYF. The CDR3, as DNA: TGTGCCAGCAGTGAAGGGGGACTAGCGGCCGATACGCAGTATTTT.

V and J are TRBV15 and TRBJ2-2; D perhaps matches TRBD1 (5 bases). The CDR3 consists of 17 residues. The V gene lost 0 bases and the J gene lost 7 bases, with 18 bases spanning the gap. From germline, CDR1 is LNHNV and CDR2 YYDKDF (reference sequence). In DNA, the CDR3 is TGTGCCACCAGCAGAGATCTTTTATTCAGGGTGAACGGGGAGCTGTTTTTT. The encoded protein is CATSRDLLFRVNGELFF.

This chain joins TRBV19 and TRBJ1-2; D perhaps matches TRBD1 (6 bases). Germline loops: CDR1 LNHDA, CDR2 SQIVND (reference sequence). V was trimmed by 5 bases and J by 12 bases, leaving 19 bases between them. This CDR3 region has 13 residues. The CDR3 here is CASSDGQRSSDTF. The CDR3 DNA reads TGTGCCAGTAGTGACGGACAGCGCAGTTCCGACACCTTC.

The V and J genes are TRBV6-4 and TRBJ2-3; 9 nucleotides match TRBD2. This CDR3 region has 15 residues. The V segment lost 4 bases and the J segment 1 base; nucleotides outside the gene matches: 3. Germline V gene sequence: CDR1 MRHNA, CDR2 SNTAGT. CDR3 residues: CASSAASGGTDTQYF. The CDR3 nucleotides are TGTGCCAGCAGTGCCGCTAGCGGGGGCACAGATACGCAGTATTTT.

In its sample, this clone was seen once. The chain has TRBV5-1 and TRBJ1-3, with 10 bases that match TRBD1. Germline loops: CDR1 SGHRS, CDR2 YFSETQ. This CDR3 comprises 16 residues. The V segment lost 4 bases and the J segment 0 bases; nucleotides outside the gene matches: 4. DNA of the CDR3: TGCGCCAGCAGCGGGGACAGGGGAGACTCTGGAAACACCATATATTTT. It yields the protein CASSGDRGDSGNTIYF.

V gene TRBV4-1 combines with J gene TRBJ2-5; 11 bases agree with TRBD1. The CDR3 is 16 amino acids. The V segment lost 5 bases and the J segment 4 bases; nucleotides outside the gene matches: 9. Looked up from germline, CDR1 is MGHRA and CDR2 is YSYEKL. The CDR3 loop reads CASSGAWDRGRETQYF. CDR3 nucleotides: TGCGCCAGCAGCGGCGCGTGGGACAGGGGGAGAGAGACCCAGTACTTC.

V and J are TRBV2 and TRBJ1-6; 8 positions match TRBD1. With V trimmed by 8 bases and J by 5 bases, 2 bases remained unmatched. Germline V gene data show CDR1 as SNHLY and CDR2 as FYNNEI. This CDR3 is built from 13 residues. The CDR3 DNA reads as TGTGCCAGCTCGGGACAGGATAATTCACCCCTCCACTTT. Protein product: CASSGQDNSPLHF.

The chain is built from TRBV6-5 and TRBJ1-2; no reliable D call. The length of the CDR3 is 12 residues. Germline loops: CDR1 MNHEY, CDR2 SVGAGI. Trimming removed 4 bases from V and 4 bases from J, with 7 bases in between. The CDR3 nucleotides are TGTGCCAGCAGTTCAACTCGCTATGGCTACACCTTC. Translation: CASSSTRYGYTF.

This CDR3 is CASSLRSRGASGGELFF. CDR3 nucleotide sequence: TGTGCCAGCAGCTTAAGATCGCGGGGGGCTTCGGGCGGGGAGCTGTTTTTT. The genes are TRBV11-2 and TRBJ2-2, with TRBD2 matching over 8 bases. The CDR3 is 17 amino acids. V was pared by 2 bases and J by 7 bases, with 12 bases of the junction left unmatched. Germline lookup yields CDR1 SGHAT and CDR2 FQNNGV.

The rearrangement links TRBV28 to TRBJ1-1; the match to TRBD1 covers 10 bases. This CDR3 spans 15 amino acids. J was trimmed by 4 bases and V by 6 bases; bases with no gene match: 8. Per germline, CDR1 MDHEN and CDR2 SYDVKM. This CDR3 is CASRDLGQGSTEAFF. DNA of the CDR3: TGTGCCAGCAGAGACCTGGGACAGGGGAGCACTGAAGCTTTCTTT.

The chain recombines TRBV9 with TRBJ1-4; 7 nucleotides line up with TRBD1. Per the germline V gene, CDR1 is SGDLS and CDR2 is YYNGEE. This CDR3 is 14 amino acids long. J was trimmed by 7 bases and V by 4 bases; bases with no gene match: 7. The CDR3 nucleotides are TGTGCCAGCAGCCCCGACAGGGATGGTGAAAAACTGTTTTTT. Translating gives CASSPDRDGEKLFF.

The chain links TRBV20-1 to TRBJ1-1, with no clear D. V was shortened by 5 bases and J by 6 bases, with 10 bases between the two germline ends. Germline V lookup: CDR1 DFQATT, CDR2 SNEGSKA (reference sequence). The CDR3 covers 11 residues. CDR3 nucleotide sequence: TGCAGTGCTCAACTTTTCGCTGAAGCTTTCTTT. The encoded protein is CSAQLFAEAFF.

The chain is built from TRBV28 and TRBJ1-1; D might be TRBD1 (5 bases). In germline, CDR1 is MDHEN, CDR2 SYDVKM. V was pared by 3 bases and J by 6 bases, with 20 bases between. The CDR3 sequence is 16 residues long. This CDR3 reads CASSLGGGGRWAEAFF. For the CDR3, the DNA is TGTGCCAGCAGTTTGGGGGGTGGGGGGAGATGGGCTGAAGCTTTCTTT.

Points on this clone: Mismatch with germline at one junction end may stem from a read error. The V and J genes are TRBV7-7 and TRBJ2-1; TRBD1 agrees at 7 bases. CDR3 length: 14 residues. Germline V gene lookup returns CDR1 SSHAT and CDR2 FNYEAQ (reference sequence). The CDR3 protein is CASSLHRGDNEQFF. As DNA, the CDR3 is TGTGCTAGCAGCTTACACAGGGGAGACAATGAGCAGTTCTTC.